The source of this TCR beta chain is a study of blood T cell repertoires in COVID-19 (TCRdb year 2020). With regard to the full study: Samples covering the acute and convalescent phases of COVID-19 were provided by collaborators in the United States, Italy and Spain. The material from the prospective study consisted of cDNA or gDNA derived from T cells, B-cell-depleted T cells, or PBMCs. The repertoires were made available in a free public database intended to serve as a resource for research on the immune response to SARS-CoV-2. The sample metadata nearly always contained a de-identified subject ID, COVID-19 status, age in years and sex. The samples were drawn from two sources: the first 160 participants of the ongoing ImmuneRACE study, and 1,000 to 1,500 subjects contributed by 6 global collaborators. Subjects who had been exposed to COVID-19, were actively infected with it, or had recovered from it provided the deeply sampled blood TCRbeta repertoires that made up the dataset. HLA class I and class II types, where available, came from metadata supplied by the sample provider rather than from assay-based typing. Overall results and qualifications from the work: The amount of clinical and demographic metadata varied by source and participant and was provided uncurated.

There are a few counts of this clone. It lacks a known antigen. Qualities for individual bases were not recorded, and no much larger clone is one base off. Germline trimming amounts to 0 bases on V and 0 bases on J, with 4 as the count of junction bases outside the gene matches. The CDR3 goes from the cysteine to the phenylalanine over 16 residues. The read is trimmed to its CDR3 DNA, 48 bases read in frame from base 1. CDR1 SGDLS and CDR2 YYNGEE were looked up in the germline V gene. TCRbeta CDR3 regions were amplified from genomic DNA by means of the immunoSEQ Assay, a bias-controlled multiplex PCR. On the study's bioinformatics: The number of nucleated cells in each sample was estimated by amplification of reference gene primers within the assay. To quantify the absolute abundance of each unique TCRbeta CDR3 rearrangement, sequence reads were collapsed and filtered. Productive Simpson clonality was computed per sample as the square root of Simpson's diversity index over productive rearrangements. TCRdb's version of the immuneACCESS table is confined to in-frame rearrangements and falls short of the full clone set. An unresolved V gene accounts for under half of the shortfall where checked; the remainder is of unknown origin. The DNA gave D and trimming, while V, J and clone size come from that table. The sample includes around 250,000 clones, with more than 85% observed a single time. The ten top clones hold 3.5% to 5% of the sample.

In the prospective study, participants were roughly 18 to 100 years old, resided in around 25 geographic areas of the United States, and were enrolled through a virtual design. To assign participants to cohorts, the prospective study relied on clinical history that participants themselves reported in a screening survey and a study questionnaire. Recovered participants in ImmuneRACE Cohort 3 were defined as having two consecutive negative NP/OP PCR tests, clearance from a healthcare professional, or resolution of symptoms. Mobile phlebotomists in the prospective study collected whole blood, serum and a nasopharyngeal or oropharyngeal swab from every participant. Additional blood draws and questionnaires over an approximately 2-month period could optionally be provided by prospective study participants. Before DNA extraction, blood samples from the prospective study were shipped at room temperature or frozen.

This receptor was taken from a woman aged 25-40 years who had recovered from COVID-19. The material sequenced was PBMCs or T cells enriched from blood (not recorded which). The chain was built from TRBV9 and TRBJ2-7, with 9 middle bases fitting TRBD2. The bases read TGTGCCAGCAGCGTAGGACTAGCGGAGACCTCCTACGAGCAGTACTTC. Translated, this is CASSVGLAETSYEQYF.